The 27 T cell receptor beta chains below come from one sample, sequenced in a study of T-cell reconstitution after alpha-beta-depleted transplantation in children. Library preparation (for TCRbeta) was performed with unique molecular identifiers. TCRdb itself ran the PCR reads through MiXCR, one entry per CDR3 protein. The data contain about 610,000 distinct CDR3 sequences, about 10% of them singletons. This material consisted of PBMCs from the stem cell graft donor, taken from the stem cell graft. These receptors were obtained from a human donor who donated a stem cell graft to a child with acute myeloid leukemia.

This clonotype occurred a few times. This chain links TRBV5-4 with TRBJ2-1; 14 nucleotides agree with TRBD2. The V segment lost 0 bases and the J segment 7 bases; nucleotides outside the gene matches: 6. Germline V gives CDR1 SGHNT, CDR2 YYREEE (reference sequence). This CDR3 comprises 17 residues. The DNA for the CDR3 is TGTGCCAGCAGCTTGGGGGGACTAGCGGGAGTGGGGAATGAGCAGTTCTTC. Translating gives CASSLGGLAGVGNEQFF.

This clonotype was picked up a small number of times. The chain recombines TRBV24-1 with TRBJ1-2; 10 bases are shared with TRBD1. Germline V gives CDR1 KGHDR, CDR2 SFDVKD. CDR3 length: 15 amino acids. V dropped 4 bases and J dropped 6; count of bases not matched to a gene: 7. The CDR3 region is CATSDQTGGEDGYTF. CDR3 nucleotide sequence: TGTGCCACCAGTGACCAGACAGGGGGCGAGGATGGCTACACCTTC.

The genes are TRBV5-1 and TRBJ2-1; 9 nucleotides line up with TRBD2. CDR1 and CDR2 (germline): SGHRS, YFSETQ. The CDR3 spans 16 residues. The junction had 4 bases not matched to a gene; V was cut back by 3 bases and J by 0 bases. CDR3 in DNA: TGCGCCAGCAGCTCCGCTAGCGGGACCTCCTACAATGAGCAGTTCTTC. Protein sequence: CASSSASGTSYNEQFF.

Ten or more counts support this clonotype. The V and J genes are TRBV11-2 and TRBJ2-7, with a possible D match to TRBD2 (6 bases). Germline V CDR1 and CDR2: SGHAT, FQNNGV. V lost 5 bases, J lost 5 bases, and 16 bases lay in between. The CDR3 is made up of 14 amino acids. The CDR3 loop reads CASSQLGRTDEQYF. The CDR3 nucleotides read TGTGCCAGCAGCCAGCTCGGGAGAACCGACGAGCAGTACTTC.

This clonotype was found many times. In DNA, the CDR3 is TGTGCCAGCAGTTTAGCCAATTCAGGGGTGGATGGCTACACCTTC. Encoded protein: CASSLANSGVDGYTF. The rearrangement joins TRBV12-3 or TRBV12-4 to TRBJ1-2; D possibly corresponds to TRBD1 (6 bases). V lost 0 bases to trimming and J lost 6 bases, with 14 bases between them. This CDR3 spans 15 amino acids.

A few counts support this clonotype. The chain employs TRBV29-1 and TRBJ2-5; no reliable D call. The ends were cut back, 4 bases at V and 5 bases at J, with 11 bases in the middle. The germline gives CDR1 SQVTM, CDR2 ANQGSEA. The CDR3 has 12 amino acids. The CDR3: CSVGGRKETQYF. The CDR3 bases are TGCAGCGTTGGAGGACGGAAGGAGACCCAGTACTTC.

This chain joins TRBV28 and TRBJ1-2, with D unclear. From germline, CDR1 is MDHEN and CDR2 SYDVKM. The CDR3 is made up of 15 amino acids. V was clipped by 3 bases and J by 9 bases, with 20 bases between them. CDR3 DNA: TGTGCCAGCAGTTTCCCCCAGGCGGATCTGAACCGCTACACCTTC. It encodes CASSFPQADLNRYTF.

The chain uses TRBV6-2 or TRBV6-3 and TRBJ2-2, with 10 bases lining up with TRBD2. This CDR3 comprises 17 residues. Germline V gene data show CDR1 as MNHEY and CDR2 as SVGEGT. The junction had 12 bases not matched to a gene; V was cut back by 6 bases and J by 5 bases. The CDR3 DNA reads TGTGCCAGCAGCTTGAGGGCTAGCGGGAGCTCGACCGGGGAGCTGTTTTTT. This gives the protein CASSLRASGSSTGELFF.

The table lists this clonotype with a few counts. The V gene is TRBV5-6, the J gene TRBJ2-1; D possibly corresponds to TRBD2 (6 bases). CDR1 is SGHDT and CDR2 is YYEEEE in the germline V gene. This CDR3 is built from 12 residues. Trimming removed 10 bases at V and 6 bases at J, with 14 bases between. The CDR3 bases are TGTGCCGGATCCGGGACTTCCAATGAGCAGTTCTTC. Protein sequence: CAGSGTSNEQFF.

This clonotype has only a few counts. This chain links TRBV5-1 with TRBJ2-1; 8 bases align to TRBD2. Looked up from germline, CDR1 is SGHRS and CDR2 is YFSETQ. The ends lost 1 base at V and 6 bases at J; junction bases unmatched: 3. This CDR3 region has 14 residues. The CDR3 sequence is CASSLTSGGNEQFF. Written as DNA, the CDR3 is TGCGCCAGCAGCTTGACTAGCGGAGGCAATGAGCAGTTCTTC.

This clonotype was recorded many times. The CDR3 sequence is CASSLLSSTDTQYF. CDR3 coding DNA: TGTGCCAGCAGTTTGCTATCTAGCACAGATACGCAGTATTTT. The chain recombines TRBV12-3 or TRBV12-4 with TRBJ2-3; no reliable D call. V lost 3 bases and J 0 bases, leaving 7 bases between the germline ends. This CDR3 is built from 14 residues.

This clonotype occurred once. The CDR3 loop is CASSFLTLGLAGQDSYNEQFF. The CDR3 nucleotides read TGTGCCAGCAGCTTTCTCACACTGGGACTAGCGGGACAAGATTCCTACAATGAGCAGTTCTTC. This sequence joins TRBV11-2 and TRBJ2-1, with 13 bases that match TRBD2. The CDR3 loop spans 21 amino acids. With V trimmed by 3 bases and J by 1 base, 15 bases remained unmatched. CDR1 SGHAT and CDR2 FQNNGV come from the germline V gene.

Here the CDR3 reads CASKKSYGFNYGYTF. The CDR3 coding sequence is TGTGCCAGCAAAAAATCCTACGGCTTCAACTATGGCTACACCTTC. The gene calls are TRBV6-2 or TRBV6-3 and TRBJ1-2; no clear D. The ends were cut back, 7 bases at V and 2 bases at J, with 17 bases in the middle. This CDR3 has 15 amino acids. Germline V gene lookup returns CDR1 MNHEY and CDR2 SVGEGT.

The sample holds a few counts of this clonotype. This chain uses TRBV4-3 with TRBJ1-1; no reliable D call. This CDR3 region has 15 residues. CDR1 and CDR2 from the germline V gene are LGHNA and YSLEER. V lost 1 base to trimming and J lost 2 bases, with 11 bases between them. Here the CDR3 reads CASSQGRWDNTEAFF. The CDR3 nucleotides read TGCGCCAGCAGCCAAGGTCGATGGGATAACACTGAAGCTTTCTTT.

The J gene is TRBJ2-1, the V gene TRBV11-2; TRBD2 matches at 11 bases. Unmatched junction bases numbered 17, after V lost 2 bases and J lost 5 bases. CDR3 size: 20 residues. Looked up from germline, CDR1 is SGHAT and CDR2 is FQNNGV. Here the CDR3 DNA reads TGTGCCAGCAGCTTACATCGTAGTGCTAGCGGGGGGTTAATTAACAATGAGCAGTTCTTC. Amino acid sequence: CASSLHRSASGGLINNEQFF.

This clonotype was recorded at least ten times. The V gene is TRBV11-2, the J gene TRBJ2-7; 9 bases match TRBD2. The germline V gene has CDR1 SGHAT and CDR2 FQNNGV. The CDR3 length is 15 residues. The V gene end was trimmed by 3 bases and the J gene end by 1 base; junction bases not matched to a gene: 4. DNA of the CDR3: TGTGCCAGCAGCTTTTCGGGACTAGCATCCTACGAGCAGTACTTC. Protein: CASSFSGLASYEQYF. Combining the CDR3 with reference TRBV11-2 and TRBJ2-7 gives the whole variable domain EAGVAQSPRYKIIEKRQSVAFWCNPISGHATLYWYQQILGQGPKLLIQFQNNGVVDDSQLPKDRFSAERLKGVDSTLKIQPAKLEDSAVYLCASSFSGLASYEQYFGPGTRLTVT.

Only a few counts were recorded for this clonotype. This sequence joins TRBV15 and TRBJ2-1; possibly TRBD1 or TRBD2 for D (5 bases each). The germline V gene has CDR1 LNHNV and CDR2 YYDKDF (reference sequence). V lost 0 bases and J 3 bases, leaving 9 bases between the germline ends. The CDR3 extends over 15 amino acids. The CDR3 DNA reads TGTGCCACCAGCAGAGATCGGGGCGGCTACAATGAGCAGTTCTTC. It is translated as CATSRDRGGYNEQFF.

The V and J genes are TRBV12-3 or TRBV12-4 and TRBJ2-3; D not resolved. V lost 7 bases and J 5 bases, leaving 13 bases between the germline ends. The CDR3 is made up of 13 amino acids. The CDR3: CASTAPPGDTQYF. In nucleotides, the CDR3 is TGTGCCAGCACCGCCCCTCCAGGAGATACGCAGTATTTT.

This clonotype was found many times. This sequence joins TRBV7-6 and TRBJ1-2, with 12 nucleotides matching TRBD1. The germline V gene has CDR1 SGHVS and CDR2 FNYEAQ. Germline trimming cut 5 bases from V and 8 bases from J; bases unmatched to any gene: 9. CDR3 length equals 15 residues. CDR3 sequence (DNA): TGTGCCAGCAGCGCTCCGGGACAGGGGGCGGGCGGCTACACCTTC. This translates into CASSAPGQGAGGYTF.

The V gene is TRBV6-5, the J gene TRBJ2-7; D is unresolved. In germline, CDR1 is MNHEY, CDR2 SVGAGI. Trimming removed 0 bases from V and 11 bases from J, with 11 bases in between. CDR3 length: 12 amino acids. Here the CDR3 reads CASSYSKGKEYF. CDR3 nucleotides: TGTGCCAGCAGTTACTCGAAAGGGAAGGAGTACTTC.

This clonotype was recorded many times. CDR3 nucleotides: TGTGCCTCCGGAGCGGATAATCAGCCCCAGCATTTT. Encoded protein: CASGADNQPQHF. The rearrangement links TRBV6-2 or TRBV6-3 to TRBJ1-5; D gene unclear. The CDR3 consists of 12 residues. Germline CDR1 is MNHEY and CDR2 is SVGEGT. V was pared by 11 bases and J by 4 bases, with 12 bases between.

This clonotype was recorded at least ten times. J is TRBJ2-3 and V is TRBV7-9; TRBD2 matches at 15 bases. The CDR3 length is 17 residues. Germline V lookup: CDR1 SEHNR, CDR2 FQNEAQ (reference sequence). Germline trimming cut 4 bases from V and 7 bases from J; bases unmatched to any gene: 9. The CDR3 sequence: CASSSRGTSGRLNTQYF. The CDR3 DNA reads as TGTGCCAGCAGCTCGAGAGGGACTAGCGGGAGGTTGAATACGCAGTATTTT.

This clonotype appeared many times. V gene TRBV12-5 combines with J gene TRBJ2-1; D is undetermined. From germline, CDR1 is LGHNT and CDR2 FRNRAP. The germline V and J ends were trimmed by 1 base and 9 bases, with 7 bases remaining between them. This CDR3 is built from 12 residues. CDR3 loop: CASGLGLAEQFF. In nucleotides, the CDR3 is TGTGCTAGTGGTTTGGGGCTGGCTGAGCAGTTCTTC.

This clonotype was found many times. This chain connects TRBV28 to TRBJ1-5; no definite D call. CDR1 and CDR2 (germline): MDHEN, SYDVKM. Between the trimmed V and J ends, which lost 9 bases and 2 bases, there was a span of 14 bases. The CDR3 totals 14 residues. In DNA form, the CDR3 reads TGTGCCAGTACCCGGGGTAATGGCAATCAGCCCCAGCATTTT. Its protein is CASTRGNGNQPQHF.

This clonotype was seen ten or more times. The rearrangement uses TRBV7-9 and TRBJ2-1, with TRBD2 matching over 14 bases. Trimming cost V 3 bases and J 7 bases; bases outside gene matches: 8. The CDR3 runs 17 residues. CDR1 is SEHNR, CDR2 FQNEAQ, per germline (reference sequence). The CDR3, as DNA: TGTGCCAGCAGCTTCCCGGGACTAGCGGGAGTCCATAATGAGCAGTTCTTC. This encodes CASSFPGLAGVHNEQFF.

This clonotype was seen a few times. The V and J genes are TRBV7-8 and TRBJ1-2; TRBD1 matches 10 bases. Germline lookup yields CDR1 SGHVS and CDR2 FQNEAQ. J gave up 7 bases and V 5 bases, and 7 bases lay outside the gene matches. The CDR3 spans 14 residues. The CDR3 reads CASSNTDRGAGYTF. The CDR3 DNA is TGTGCCAGCAGCAATACGGACAGGGGGGCTGGCTACACCTTC.

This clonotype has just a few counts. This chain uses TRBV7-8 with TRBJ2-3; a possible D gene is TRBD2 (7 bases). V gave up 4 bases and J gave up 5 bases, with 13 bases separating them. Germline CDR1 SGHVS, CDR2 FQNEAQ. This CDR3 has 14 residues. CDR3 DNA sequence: TGTGCCAGCAGCTCCAATAGGGGGGGAGATACGCAGTATTTT. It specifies CASSSNRGGDTQYF.